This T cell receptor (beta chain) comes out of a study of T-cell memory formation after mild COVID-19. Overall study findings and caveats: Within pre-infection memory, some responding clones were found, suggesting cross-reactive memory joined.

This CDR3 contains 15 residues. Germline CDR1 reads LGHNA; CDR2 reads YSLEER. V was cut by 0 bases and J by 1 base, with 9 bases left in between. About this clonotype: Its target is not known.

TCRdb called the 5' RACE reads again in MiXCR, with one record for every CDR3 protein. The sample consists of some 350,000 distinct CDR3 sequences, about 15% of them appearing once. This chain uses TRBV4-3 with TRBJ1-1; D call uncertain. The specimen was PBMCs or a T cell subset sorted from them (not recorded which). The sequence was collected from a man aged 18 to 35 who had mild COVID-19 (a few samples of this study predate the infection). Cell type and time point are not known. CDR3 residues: CASSQDRVSNTEAFF. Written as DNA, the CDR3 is TGCGCCAGCAGCCAAGACCGGGTCTCGAACACTGAAGCTTTCTTT.